This T cell receptor (beta chain) derives from a study of cytomegalovirus exposure and HLA in healthy donors. Study-wide results and caveats: Some highly shared sequence variants likely arose as a pipeline artifact. An analysis was carried out at a later point. It showed that HLA-associated TCR beta chains were more clonally expanded than equally common non-associated chains.

Both 60 Vbeta primers and 13 Jbeta primers went into the PCR. Using immunoSEQ multiplex PCR, the repertoire was profiled, and TCRdb retains in-frame clones only, with some absent. The table shows 120,000 or so clones, with approximately 79% occurring only once. Comments on this clone: Its antigen is unidentified.

Trimming took off 1 base at V and 2 bases at J, with 11 bases between the two ends. CDR1 is SEHNR and CDR2 is FQNEAQ in the germline V gene (reference sequence). The CDR3 loop spans 15 amino acids. The chain combines TRBV7-9 with TRBJ1-1; no clear D. Sequencing was carried out using PBMCs. This receptor was identified in a man aged 25 to 40 in good health and CMV-seronegative. CDR3 amino acids: CASSLGGTRNTEAFF. The CDR3 DNA is TGTGCCAGCAGCTTAGGAGGCACCCGCAACACTGAAGCTTTCTTT.